This T cell receptor (beta chain) emerged from a study of beta chain features in type 1 diabetes. General study results and limits: Researchers report that Type 1 diabetes patients had moderately but significantly shorter TCRB CDR3s across all four CD4+ subsets.

Isolated RNA was reverse transcribed in full, so expressed TCRB transcripts were sequenced. The data were produced by immunoSEQ multiplex PCR, yet TCRdb's version contains in-frame clones alone and is incomplete. The sample shows about 22,000 clones, under 75% of them seen only once. This clone occurred once. Its antigen is currently unknown. CDR3 length: 15 residues. The V end lost 0 bases, the J end lost 7 bases, and 15 bases lay between the germline ends. Germline V gene data show CDR1 as LGHNA and CDR2 as YNFKEQ. The chain uses TRBV4-2 and TRBJ1-2; D remains ambiguous. Material: stem cell memory CD4+ T cells from blood. This receptor was taken from a man aged 18 to 29 with type 1 diabetes. The CDR3 DNA follows: TGTGCCAGCAGCCAAGATTCCATCCAAACGGGTGGCTACACCTTC. This gives the protein CASSQDSIQTGGYTF.